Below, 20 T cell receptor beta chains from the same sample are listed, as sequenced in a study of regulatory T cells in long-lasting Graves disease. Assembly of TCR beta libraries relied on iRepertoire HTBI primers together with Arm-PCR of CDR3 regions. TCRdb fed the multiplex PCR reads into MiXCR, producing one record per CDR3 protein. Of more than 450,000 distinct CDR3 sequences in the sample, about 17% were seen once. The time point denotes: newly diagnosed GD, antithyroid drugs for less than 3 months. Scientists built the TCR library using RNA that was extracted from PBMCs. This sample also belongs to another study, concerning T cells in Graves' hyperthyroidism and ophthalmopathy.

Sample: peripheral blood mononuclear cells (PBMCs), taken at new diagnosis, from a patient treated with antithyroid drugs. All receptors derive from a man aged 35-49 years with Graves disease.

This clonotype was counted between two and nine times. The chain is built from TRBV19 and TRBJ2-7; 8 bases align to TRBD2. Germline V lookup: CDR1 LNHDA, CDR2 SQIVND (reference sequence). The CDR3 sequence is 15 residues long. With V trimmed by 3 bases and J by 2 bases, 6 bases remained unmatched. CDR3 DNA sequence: TGTGCCAGTAGTATCGGGGGGGCTGCAACCTACGAGCAGTACTTC. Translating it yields CASSIGGAATYEQYF. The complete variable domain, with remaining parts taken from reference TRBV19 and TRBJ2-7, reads DGGITQSPKYLFRKEGQNVTLSCEQNLNHDAMYWYRQDPGQGLRLIYYSQIVNDFQKGDIAEGYSVSREKKESFPLTVTSAQKNPTAFYLCASSIGGAATYEQYFGPGTRLTVT.

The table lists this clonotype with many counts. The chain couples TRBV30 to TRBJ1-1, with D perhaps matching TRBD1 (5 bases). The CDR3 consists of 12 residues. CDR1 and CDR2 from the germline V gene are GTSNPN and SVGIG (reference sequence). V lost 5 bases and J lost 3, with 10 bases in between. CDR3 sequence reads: CAWHRTYTEAFF. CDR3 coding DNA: TGTGCCTGGCACAGGACATACACTGAAGCTTTCTTT. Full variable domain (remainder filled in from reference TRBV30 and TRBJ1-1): SQTIHQWPATLVQPVGSPLSLECTVEGTSNPNLYWYRQAAGRGLQLLFYSVGIGQISSEVPQNLSASRPQDRQFILSSKKLLLSDSGFYLCAWHRTYTEAFFGQGTRLTVV.

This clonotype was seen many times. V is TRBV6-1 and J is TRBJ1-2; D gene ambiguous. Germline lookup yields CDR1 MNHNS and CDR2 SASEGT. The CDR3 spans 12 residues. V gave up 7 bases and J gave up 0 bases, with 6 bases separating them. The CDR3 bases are TGTGCCAGCAAAGACGCTAACTATGGCTACACCTTC. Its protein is CASKDANYGYTF.

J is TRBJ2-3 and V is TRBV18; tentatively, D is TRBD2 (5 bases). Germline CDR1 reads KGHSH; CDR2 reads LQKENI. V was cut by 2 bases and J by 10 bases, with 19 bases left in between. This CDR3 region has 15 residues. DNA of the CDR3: TGTGCCAGCTCACCAGAGGGTCTCCTCAACAACCCGCAGTATTTT. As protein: CASSPEGLLNNPQYF. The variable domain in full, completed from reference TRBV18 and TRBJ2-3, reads NAGVMQNPRHLVRRRGQEARLRCSPMKGHSHVYWYRQLPEEGLKFMVYLQKENIIDESGMPKERFSAEFPKEGPSILRIQQVVRGDSAAYFCASSPEGLLNNPQYFGPGTRLTVL.

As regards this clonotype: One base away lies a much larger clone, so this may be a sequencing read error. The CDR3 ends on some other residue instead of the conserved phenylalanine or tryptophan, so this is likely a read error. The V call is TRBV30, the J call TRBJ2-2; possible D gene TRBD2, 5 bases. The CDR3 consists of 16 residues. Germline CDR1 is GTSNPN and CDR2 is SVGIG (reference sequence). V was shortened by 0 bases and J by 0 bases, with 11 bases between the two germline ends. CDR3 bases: TGTGCCTGGAGTGTACTCAGCGGTCCGAACACCGGGGAGCTGTTTCTT. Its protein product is CAWSVLSGPNTGELFL.

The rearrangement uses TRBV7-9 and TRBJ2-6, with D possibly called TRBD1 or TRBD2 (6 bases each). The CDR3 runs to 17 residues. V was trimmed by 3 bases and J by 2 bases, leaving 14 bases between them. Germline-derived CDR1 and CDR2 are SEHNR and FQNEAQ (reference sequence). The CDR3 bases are TGTGCCAGCAGCTTCGAAAAGGGGGGACCTGGGGCCAACGTCCTGACTTTC. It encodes CASSFEKGGPGANVLTF.

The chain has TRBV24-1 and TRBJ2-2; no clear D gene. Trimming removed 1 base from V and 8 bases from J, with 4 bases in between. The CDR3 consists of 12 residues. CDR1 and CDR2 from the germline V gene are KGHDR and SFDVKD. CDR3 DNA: TGTGCCACCAGTGATTTTAAGGGGGAGCTGTTTTTT. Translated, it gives CATSDFKGELFF.

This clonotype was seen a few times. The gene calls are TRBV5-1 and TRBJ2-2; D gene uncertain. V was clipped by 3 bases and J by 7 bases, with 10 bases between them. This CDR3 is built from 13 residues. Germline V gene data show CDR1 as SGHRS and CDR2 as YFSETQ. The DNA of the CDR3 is TGCGCCAGCAGCTCTACTTTGGGCGGGGAGCTGTTTTTT. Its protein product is CASSSTLGGELFF. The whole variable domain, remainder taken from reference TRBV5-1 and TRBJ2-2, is KAGVTQTPRYLIKTRGQQVTLSCSPISGHRSVSWYQQTPGQGLQFLFEYFSETQRNKGNFPGRFSGRQFSNSRSEMNVSTLELGDSALYLCASSSTLGGELFFGEGSRLTVL.

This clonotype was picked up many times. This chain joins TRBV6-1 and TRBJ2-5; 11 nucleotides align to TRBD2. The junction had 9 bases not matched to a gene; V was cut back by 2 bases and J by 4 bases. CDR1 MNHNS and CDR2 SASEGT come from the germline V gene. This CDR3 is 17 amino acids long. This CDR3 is CASSEHTSGSYLETQYF. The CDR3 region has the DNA TGTGCCAGCAGTGAACATACTAGCGGGAGTTATTTAGAGACCCAGTACTTC.

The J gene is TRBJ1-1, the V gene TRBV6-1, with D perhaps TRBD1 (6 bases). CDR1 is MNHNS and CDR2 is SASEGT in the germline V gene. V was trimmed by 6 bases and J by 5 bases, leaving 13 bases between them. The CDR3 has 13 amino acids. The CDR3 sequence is CASRKGRGTEAFF. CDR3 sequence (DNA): TGTGCCAGCAGAAAGGGAAGGGGGACTGAAGCTTTCTTT.

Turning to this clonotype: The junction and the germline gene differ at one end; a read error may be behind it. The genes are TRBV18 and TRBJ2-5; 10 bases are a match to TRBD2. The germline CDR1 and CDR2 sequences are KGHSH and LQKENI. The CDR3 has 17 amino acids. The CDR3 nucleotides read TGTGCCAGCCCACCTTCTTCGTCTAGCGGGAGCGTGAAGACCCAGTACTTC. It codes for CASPPSSSSGSVKTQYF.

This CDR3 is CASSEGRVETQYF. The CDR3 DNA reads TGTGCCAGCAGTGAAGGGAGGGTCGAGACCCAGTACTTC. The chain uses TRBV25-1 and TRBJ2-3; 7 bases fit TRBD2. The DNA end favors TRBJ2-5, so the J call may be wrong. Germline lookup yields CDR1 MGHDK and CDR2 SYGVNS. The CDR3 runs 13 residues.

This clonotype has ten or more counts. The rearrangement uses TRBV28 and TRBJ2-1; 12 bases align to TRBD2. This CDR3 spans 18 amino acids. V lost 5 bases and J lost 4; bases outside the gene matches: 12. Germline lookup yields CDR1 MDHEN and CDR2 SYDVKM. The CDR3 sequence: CASSPTARLAGAYNEQFF. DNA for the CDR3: TGTGCCAGCAGTCCCACGGCACGACTAGCGGGAGCGTACAATGAGCAGTTCTTC.

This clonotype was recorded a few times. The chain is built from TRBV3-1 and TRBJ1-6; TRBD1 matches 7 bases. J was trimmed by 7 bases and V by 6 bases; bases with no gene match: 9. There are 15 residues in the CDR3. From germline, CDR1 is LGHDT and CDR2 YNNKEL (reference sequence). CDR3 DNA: TGTGCCAGCAGTTACCGGGACAGACTAAATTCACCCCTCCACTTT. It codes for CASSYRDRLNSPLHF.

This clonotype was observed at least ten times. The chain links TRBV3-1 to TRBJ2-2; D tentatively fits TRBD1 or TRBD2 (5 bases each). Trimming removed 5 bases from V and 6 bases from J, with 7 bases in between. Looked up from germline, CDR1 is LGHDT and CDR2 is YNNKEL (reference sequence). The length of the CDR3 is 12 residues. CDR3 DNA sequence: TGTGCCAGCAGCTTGGGGGCCGGGGAGCTGTTTTTT. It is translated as CASSLGAGELFF.

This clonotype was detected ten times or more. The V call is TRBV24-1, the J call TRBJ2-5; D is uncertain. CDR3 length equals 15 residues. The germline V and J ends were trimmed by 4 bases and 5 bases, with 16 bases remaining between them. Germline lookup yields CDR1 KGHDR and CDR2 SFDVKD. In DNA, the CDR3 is TGTGCCACCAGTGACGGTGACGCCCGCCGGGAGACCCAGTACTTC. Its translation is CATSDGDARRETQYF.

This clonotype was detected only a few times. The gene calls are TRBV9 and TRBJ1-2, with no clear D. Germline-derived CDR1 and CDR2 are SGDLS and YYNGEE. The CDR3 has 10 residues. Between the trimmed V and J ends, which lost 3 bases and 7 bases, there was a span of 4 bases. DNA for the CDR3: TGTGCCAGCAGCGGTGGTGGCTACACCTTC. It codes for CASSGGGYTF. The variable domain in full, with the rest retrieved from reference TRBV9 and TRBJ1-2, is DSGVTQTPKHLITATGQRVTLRCSPRSGDLSVYWYQQSLDQGLQFLIQYYNGEERAKGNILERFSAQQFPDLHSELNLSSLELGDSALYFCASSGGGYTFGSGTRLTVV.

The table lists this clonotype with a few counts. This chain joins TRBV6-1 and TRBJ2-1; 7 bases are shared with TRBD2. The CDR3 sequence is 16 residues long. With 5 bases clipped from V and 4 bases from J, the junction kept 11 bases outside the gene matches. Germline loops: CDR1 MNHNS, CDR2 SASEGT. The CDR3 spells CASSPTPRDYYNEQFF. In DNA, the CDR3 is TGTGCCAGCAGTCCCACCCCCCGGGACTATTACAATGAGCAGTTCTTC.

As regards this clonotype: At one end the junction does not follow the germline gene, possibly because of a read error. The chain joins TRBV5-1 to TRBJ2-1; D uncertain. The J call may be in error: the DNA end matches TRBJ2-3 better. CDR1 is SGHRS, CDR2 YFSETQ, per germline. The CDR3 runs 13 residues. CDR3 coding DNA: TGTGCCAGCAGACTCCCTGGAGACTATACGCAGTATTTT. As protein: CASRLPGDYTQYF.

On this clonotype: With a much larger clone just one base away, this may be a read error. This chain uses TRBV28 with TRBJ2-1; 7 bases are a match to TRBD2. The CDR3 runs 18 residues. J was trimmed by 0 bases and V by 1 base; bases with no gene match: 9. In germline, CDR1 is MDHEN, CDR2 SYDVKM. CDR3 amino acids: CASSLSSGKGSSYNEQFF. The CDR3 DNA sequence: TGTGCCAGCAGTTTATCAAGCGGGAAGGGGAGCTCCTACAATGAGCAGTTCTTC.